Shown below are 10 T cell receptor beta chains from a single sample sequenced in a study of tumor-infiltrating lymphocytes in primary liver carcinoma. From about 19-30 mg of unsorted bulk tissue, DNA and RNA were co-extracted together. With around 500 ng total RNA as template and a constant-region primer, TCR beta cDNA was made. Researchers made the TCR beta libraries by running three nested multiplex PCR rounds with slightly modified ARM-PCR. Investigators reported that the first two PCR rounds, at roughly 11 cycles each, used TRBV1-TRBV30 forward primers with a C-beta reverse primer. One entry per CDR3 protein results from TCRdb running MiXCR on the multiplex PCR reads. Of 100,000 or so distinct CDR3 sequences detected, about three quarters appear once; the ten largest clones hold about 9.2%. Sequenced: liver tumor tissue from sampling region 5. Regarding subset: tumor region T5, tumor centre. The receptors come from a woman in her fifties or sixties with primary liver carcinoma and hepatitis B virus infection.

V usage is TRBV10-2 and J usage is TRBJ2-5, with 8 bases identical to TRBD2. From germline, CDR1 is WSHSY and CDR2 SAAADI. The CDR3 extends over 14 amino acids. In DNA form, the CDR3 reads TGCGGCACCAGTACGGCGGGAGGAGGGGGGACCCAGTACTTC. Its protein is CGTSTAGGGGTQYF.

In DNA form, the CDR3 reads TGTGCCAGGAGTCACCTAACTCCCGGACAGTTTGAAGCTTTCTTT. This encodes CARSHLTPGQFEAFF. This chain links TRBV28 with TRBJ1-1; TRBD1 might be the D (6 bases). Germline CDR1 reads MDHEN; CDR2 reads SYDVKM. The CDR3 length is 15 residues. V lost 9 bases and J lost 7, with 24 bases in between.

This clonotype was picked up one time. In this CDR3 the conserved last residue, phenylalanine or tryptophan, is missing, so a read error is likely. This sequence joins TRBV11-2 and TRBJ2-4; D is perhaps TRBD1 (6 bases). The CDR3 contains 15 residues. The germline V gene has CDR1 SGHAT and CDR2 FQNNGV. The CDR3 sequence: CVSSLDGWGRDIQYL. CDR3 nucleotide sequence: TGTGTCAGTAGCTTAGATGGTTGGGGGCGCGACATTCAGTACCTC.

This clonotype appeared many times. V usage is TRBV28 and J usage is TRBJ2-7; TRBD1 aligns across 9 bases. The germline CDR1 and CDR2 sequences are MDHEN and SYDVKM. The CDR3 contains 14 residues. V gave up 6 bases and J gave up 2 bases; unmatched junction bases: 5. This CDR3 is CASRGDRAPYEQYF. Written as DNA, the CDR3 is TGTGCCAGCAGGGGGGACAGGGCTCCCTACGAGCAGTACTTC.

This chain's CDR3 is CASSPPGYCYTF. CDR3 nucleotide sequence: TGTGCCAGCAGTCCCCCCGGATATTGCTACACCTTC. The chain carries TRBV28 and TRBJ1-2, with D unresolved. Trimming shortened V by 5 bases and J by 9 bases, and 13 bases separated the two germline ends. Germline values: CDR1 MDHEN, CDR2 SYDVKM. This CDR3 has 12 amino acids.

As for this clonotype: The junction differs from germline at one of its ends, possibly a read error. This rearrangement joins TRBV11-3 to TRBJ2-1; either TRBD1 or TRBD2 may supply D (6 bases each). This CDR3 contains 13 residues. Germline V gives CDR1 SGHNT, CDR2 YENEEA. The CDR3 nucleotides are TGTGACAGGAGTGCCGGGGGCTACAATGGGCAGTTCTTC. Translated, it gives CDRSAGGYNGQFF.

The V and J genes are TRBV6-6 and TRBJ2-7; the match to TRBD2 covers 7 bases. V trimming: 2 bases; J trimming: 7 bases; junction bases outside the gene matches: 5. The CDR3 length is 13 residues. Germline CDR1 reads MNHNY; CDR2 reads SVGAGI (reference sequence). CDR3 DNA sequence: TGTGCCAGCAGTTACCGGCGGGGGAGGGAGCAGTACTTC. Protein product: CASSYRRGREQYF.

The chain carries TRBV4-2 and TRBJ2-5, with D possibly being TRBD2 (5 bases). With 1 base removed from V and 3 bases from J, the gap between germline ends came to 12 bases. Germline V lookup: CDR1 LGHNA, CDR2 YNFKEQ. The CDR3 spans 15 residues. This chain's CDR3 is CASSQGGGREETQYF. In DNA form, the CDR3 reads TGTGCCAGCAGCCAAGGCGGAGGTAGAGAAGAGACCCAGTACTTC.

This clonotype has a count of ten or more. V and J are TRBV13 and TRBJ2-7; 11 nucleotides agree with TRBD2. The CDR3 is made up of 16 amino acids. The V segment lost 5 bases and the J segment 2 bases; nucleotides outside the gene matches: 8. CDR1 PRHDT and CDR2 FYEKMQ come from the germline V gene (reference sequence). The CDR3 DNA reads TGTGCCAGCAGCCTCCGGCGGGGACTAGCGGCCTACGAGCAGTACTTC. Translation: CASSLRRGLAAYEQYF.

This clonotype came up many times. The CDR3 DNA reads as TGTGCTAGTGGTTTGGGGATCTCTGGAAACACCATATATTTT. The encoded protein is CASGLGISGNTIYF. V and J are TRBV12-5 and TRBJ1-3; D is uncertain. CDR1 is LGHNT and CDR2 is FRNRAP in the germline V gene. V lost 1 base and J 0 bases, leaving 4 bases between the germline ends. CDR3 length: 14 amino acids.